The entry that follows covers one T cell receptor (beta chain) sequence. Trimming removed 1 base at V and 6 bases at J, with 10 bases between. There are 13 residues in the CDR3. Germline CDR1 and CDR2: SGHNT and YENEEA. This entry is derived from a study of blood T cell repertoires in COVID-19. Study-wide background: The analysed material was cDNA or gDNA that came from T cells, B-cell-depleted T cells, or PBMCs.

In the authors' workflow: Estimation of nucleated cell counts was performed using reference gene primer amplification. Produced via immunoSEQ multiplex PCR; TCRdb's table is partial and in-frame only. V, J and clone size are taken as reported in that table, and D and trimming were inferred from the DNA itself. Of 250,000 to 350,000 clones detected, about nine tenths appear once; the ten largest clones hold about 3%. The sequencing sample was made of peripheral blood. The sequence was obtained from a woman between 25 and 40 years old with active or convalescent COVID-19. The V call is TRBV11-3, the J call TRBJ2-7; D call uncertain. Here the CDR3 reads CASSLGRLGEQYF. CDR3 coding DNA: TGTGCCAGCAGCTTAGGACGGCTAGGCGAGCAGTACTTC. Full variable domain (rest looked up from reference TRBV11-3 and TRBJ2-7): EAGVVQSPRYKIIEKKQPVAFWCNPISGHNTLYWYLQNLGQGPELLIRYENEEAVDDSQLPKDRFSAERLKGVDSTLKIQPAELGDSAVYLCASSLGRLGEQYFGPGTRLTVT.